This TCR beta chain stems from a study of shared T cell receptors in the human thymus. Produced via immunoSEQ multiplex PCR; TCRdb's table is partial and in-frame only. The repertoire consists of 600,000 to 900,000 clones, with approximately 83% occurring once and the leading ten covering roughly 0.01%. CDR1 PRHDT and CDR2 FYEKMQ come from the germline V gene (reference sequence). With 4 bases clipped from V and 0 bases from J, the junction kept 21 bases outside the gene matches. The CDR3 has 21 amino acids. These data also featured in a second study, about human thymus T cells.

The chain links TRBV13 to TRBJ1-1, with 9 bases lining up with TRBD1. This TCR was recovered from a girl under three years old with a congenital heart defect. The specimen was thymocytes. The CDR3 sequence is CASSCGPESDRGPQMNTEAFF. The CDR3 bases are TGTGCCAGCAGCTGTGGGCCAGAATCGGACAGGGGACCCCAAATGAACACTGAAGCTTTCTTT.